This T cell receptor beta chain was captured by sequencing in a study of T cells after somatic rescue of genetic block. Produced via immunoSEQ multiplex PCR; TCRdb's table is partial and in-frame only. The sample records 70,000 to 95,000 clones, 85% to 90% being singletons. The CDR3 covers 13 residues. The V end was cut by 5 bases, the J end by 4 bases, with 11 bases between. Germline CDR1 and CDR2: MNHNS and SASEGT. The V and J genes are TRBV6-1 and TRBJ1-2, with D perhaps matching TRBD1 (5 bases). The sample taken for sequencing was peripheral blood mononuclear cells (PBMCs). The receptor comes from a woman between 18 and 29 years old. This CDR3 is CASSLDSGYGYTF. In nucleotides, the CDR3 is TGTGCCAGCAGTCTAGACAGCGGCTATGGCTACACCTTC.